These 27 T cell receptor beta chains were all obtained from the same sample, sequenced in a study of metastatic and nonmetastatic thyroid tumors. Thyroid surgery took place with no prior treatment in any patient. TCRdb re-called clones from the PCR reads using MiXCR. The sample includes roughly 64,000 clones, approximately 4.1% of them seen just once. Sequencing was performed on blood. The receptors derive from a female donor with papillary thyroid cancer or a benign thyroid nodule (not recorded which). Some clones in this sample may be carry-over from other donors' samples.

This clone was recorded at least ten times. The chain is built from TRBV24-1 and TRBJ2-5; tentative D call: TRBD2 (6 bases). Germline V gene data show CDR1 as KGHDR and CDR2 as SFDVKD. The CDR3 length is 15 residues. V was clipped by 0 bases and J by 0 bases, with 7 bases between them. The CDR3 loop is CATSDLGGDQETQYF. CDR3 bases: TGTGCCACCAGTGATTTGGGCGGGGACCAAGAGACCCAGTACTTC.

This clone was counted at least ten times. This sequence joins TRBV5-1 and TRBJ2-2; the match to TRBD2 covers 15 bases. Germline lookup yields CDR1 SGHRS and CDR2 YFSETQ. CDR3 size: 16 residues. Trimming removed 3 bases from V and 7 bases from J; junction bases left unmatched: 4. The chain's CDR3 is CASSWTSGRGIGELFF. CDR3 sequence (DNA): TGCGCCAGCAGCTGGACTAGCGGGAGGGGTATCGGGGAGCTGTTTTTT.

J is TRBJ2-1 and V is TRBV6-2 or TRBV6-3; a weak D match, TRBD1 (6 bases). The CDR3 contains 15 residues. Germline values: CDR1 MNHEY, CDR2 SVGEGT. Between the trimmed V and J ends, which lost 5 bases and 10 bases, there was a span of 21 bases. The CDR3, as DNA: TGTGCCAGCAGTCCCCGGGACACGGACGTTGAGGAGCAGTTCTTC. Translated: CASSPRDTDVEEQFF.

This clone was counted at least ten times. The rearrangement uses TRBV27 and TRBJ1-5; 8 nucleotides align to TRBD1. The CDR3 covers 15 residues. Germline CDR1 MNHEY, CDR2 SMNVEV (reference sequence). V was pared by 6 bases and J by 3 bases, with 7 bases of the junction left unmatched. CDR3: CASRTGTGYNQPQHF. The CDR3 nucleotides read TGTGCCAGCAGAACCGGGACAGGTTACAATCAGCCCCAGCATTTT.

This clone has at least ten counts. J is TRBJ2-5 and V is TRBV7-2; 15 positions agree with TRBD2. After removal of 8 bases from V and 7 bases from J, the junction contained 8 bases not matched to a gene. The CDR3 has 15 amino acids. Germline CDR1 is SGHTA and CDR2 is FQGNSA. The CDR3 sequence: CASRGGTSGGWTQYF. The CDR3 nucleotides read TGTGCCAGCCGCGGAGGGACTAGCGGGGGGTGGACCCAGTACTTC.

With regard to this clone: This clone may be a read error of a much larger clone one base away. The J gene is TRBJ2-3, the V gene TRBV6-4, with D uncertain. V lost 0 bases, J lost 1 base, and 8 bases lay in between. The V gene's germline CDR1 is MRHNA and CDR2 SNTAGT. The CDR3 covers 15 residues. The CDR3 DNA sequence: TGTGCCAGCAGTGACTCTCAAGGGTGCACAGATACGCAGTATTTT. It encodes CASSDSQGCTDTQYF.

This clone was detected a few times. The conserved phenylalanine or tryptophan is not found at the CDR3 terminus, so this likely reflects a read error. The V gene is TRBV28, the J gene TRBJ1-2, with TRBD1 matching 8 bases. The CDR3 runs to 14 residues. Germline values: CDR1 MDHEN, CDR2 SYDVKM. With 3 bases clipped from V and 7 bases from J, the junction kept 7 bases outside the gene matches. For the CDR3, the DNA is TGTGCCAGCAGTTTGGTTCAGGGGGCGCGTGGCTACACCTCT. The encoded protein is CASSLVQGARGYTS.

This clone has a count of ten or more. The rearrangement uses TRBV6-5 and TRBJ2-1; 8 bases are shared with TRBD1. Trimming removed 0 bases from V and 7 bases from J; junction bases left unmatched: 5. CDR3 length: 15 residues. Germline assignment: CDR1 MNHEY and CDR2 SVGAGI. CDR3 bases: TGTGCCAGCAGTTACTCGCAGGGGGCTTGGAATGAGCAGTTCTTC. This codes for CASSYSQGAWNEQFF.

This clone was counted many times. CDR3 loop: CASTLGIDGNTIYF. The CDR3 DNA sequence: TGCGCCAGCACGCTCGGGATAGATGGAAACACCATATATTTT. The chain links TRBV5-1 to TRBJ1-3; D remains ambiguous. The CDR3 is 14 amino acids. CDR1 and CDR2 from the germline V gene are SGHRS and YFSETQ. Deletions cut 6 bases from V and 3 bases from J, with 13 bases between.

The chain has TRBV7-3 and TRBJ2-7; 8 nucleotides align to TRBD1. The V gene's germline CDR1 is SGHTA and CDR2 FQGTGA. The CDR3 contains 16 residues. V lost 1 base, J lost 5 bases, and 10 bases stayed unmatched. The CDR3 DNA is TGTGCCAGCAGCTTAATGTATGGACAGGGTCTCCACGAGCAGTACTTC. Translating it yields CASSLMYGQGLHEQYF.

Only a few counts were recorded for this clone. The junction does not match germline at one end; this may be a read error. The chain uses TRBV5-1 and TRBJ2-5; a weak D match, TRBD2 (6 bases). The CDR3 is made up of 11 amino acids. CDR1 is SGHRS and CDR2 is YFSETQ in the germline V gene. As DNA, the CDR3 is TGCGCCAGCATCTTGGAGGGTACCCAGTACTTC. Its translation: CASILEGTQYF.

This clone was found a few times. One base away lies a much larger clone, so this may be a sequencing read error. Other DNA sequences in the same sample also yield this CDR3. The chain employs TRBV4-2 and TRBJ2-2, with D perhaps TRBD2 (7 bases). CDR1 LGHNA and CDR2 YNFKEQ come from the germline V gene. The CDR3 has 15 amino acids. DNA of the CDR3: TGTGCCAGCAGCCAAGACCCCCGGGGGGCCCGGGAGCTTTTTTTT. It yields the protein CASSQDPRGARELFF.

This clone was recorded at least ten times. This sequence joins TRBV6-1 and TRBJ2-2; no clear D gene. The CDR3 is made up of 12 amino acids. V lost 5 bases to trimming and J lost 4 bases, with 5 bases between them. Germline CDR1 reads MNHNS; CDR2 reads SASEGT. This CDR3 is CASSYTTGELFF. The CDR3 DNA reads as TGTGCCAGCAGTTATACCACCGGGGAGCTGTTTTTT.

Regarding this clone: A much larger clone sits a single nucleotide away, making a read error possible. Other DNA sequences in this sample translate to the same CDR3. The chain recombines TRBV2 with TRBJ1-4; weak D call: TRBD1 (5 bases). The V end was cut by 10 bases, the J end by 2 bases, with 11 bases between. The CDR3 has 13 residues. Germline V gene lookup returns CDR1 SNHLY and CDR2 FYNNEI. The CDR3 region is CATAGTTNEKLFF. The CDR3 DNA is TGTGCCACGGCGGGGACGACTAATGAAAAACTGTTTTTT. The complete variable domain, with remaining parts taken from reference TRBV2 and TRBJ1-4, reads EPEVTQTPSHQVTQMGQEVILRCVPISNHLYFYWYRQILGQKVEFLVSFYNNEISEKSEIFDDQFSVERPDGSNFTLKIRSTKLEDSAMYFCATAGTTNEKLFFGSGTQLSVL.

The table lists this clone with a few counts. Given a much more abundant clone one base away, this may be a read error. J is TRBJ1-2 and V is TRBV5-5; D uncertain. Germline-derived CDR1 and CDR2 are SGHKS and YYEKEE (reference sequence). This CDR3 comprises 13 residues. Trimming cost V 3 bases and J 8 bases, with 14 bases left between them. Here the CDR3 reads CASSSTPEYGYTF. The CDR3 DNA reads TGTGCCAGCAGCTCCACCCCAGAGTACGGCTACACCTTC.

On this clone: Just one base apart from a much larger clone, this may be a read error. At the DNA level, this CDR3 is encoded by other sequences in the same sample as well. CDR3 DNA sequence: TGTGCCAGCAGCGTAGTTCCTGACAGGGTCGGCGATCAGCCCCAGCATTTT. This translates into CASSVVPDRVGDQPQHF. The V and J genes are TRBV9 and TRBJ1-5, with 7 bases identical to TRBD1. J was trimmed by 5 bases and V by 0 bases; bases with no gene match: 11. Germline V gene lookup returns CDR1 SGDLS and CDR2 YYNGEE. The CDR3 length is 17 residues.

This clone was detected many times. The chain uses TRBV5-6 and TRBJ2-1; 11 bases match TRBD2. In germline, CDR1 is SGHDT, CDR2 YYEEEE. This CDR3 is built from 17 residues. V lost 1 base to trimming and J lost 0 bases; unmatched junction nucleotides: 3. CDR3 coding DNA: TGTGCCAGCAGCTTGACTAGCGGGAGTAGCTCCTACAATGAGCAGTTCTTC. This gives the protein CASSLTSGSSSYNEQFF. Filled out from reference TRBV5-6 and TRBJ2-1, the complete variable domain reads DAGVTQSPTHLIKTRGQQVTLRCSPKSGHDTVSWYQQALGQGPQFIFQYYEEEERQRGNFPDRFSGHQFPNYSSELNVNALLLGDSALYLCASSLTSGSSSYNEQFFGPGTRLTVL.

This clone was observed a few times. The V gene is TRBV6-1, the J gene TRBJ1-6, with D possibly matching TRBD1 (5 bases). The CDR3 runs to 14 residues. Germline CDR1 MNHNS, CDR2 SASEGT. Trimming took 6 bases from V and 9 from J, leaving 15 bases between them. The CDR3 region is CASSSGTLSSPLHF. CDR3 bases: TGTGCCAGCAGCTCCGGGACCCTTAGTTCACCCCTCCACTTT.

The table lists this clone with many counts. V gene TRBV5-6 combines with J gene TRBJ1-2; 9 positions agree with TRBD1. The ends lost 2 bases at V and 8 bases at J; junction bases unmatched: 13. The germline gives CDR1 SGHDT, CDR2 YYEEEE. This CDR3 has 16 amino acids. CDR3 coding DNA: TGTGCCAGCAGCTTACTGGGGACAGGGACATCTATCGGCTACACCTTC. This codes for CASSLLGTGTSIGYTF.

The chain couples TRBV7-3 to TRBJ1-2; no clear D. Trimming cost V 1 base and J 8 bases, with 14 bases left between them. Germline loops: CDR1 SGHTA, CDR2 FQGTGA. This CDR3 is 14 amino acids long. The CDR3 DNA is TGTGCCAGCAGCTTAATTGGGGATCGACGGGGCTACACCTTC. Protein product: CASSLIGDRRGYTF.

The CDR3 here is CASKGVGQSTDTQYF. CDR3 nucleotides: TGTGCCAGTAAAGGGGTGGGACAGAGCACAGATACGCAGTATTTT. The rearrangement uses TRBV19 and TRBJ2-3; 7 nucleotides match TRBD1. The CDR3 is 15 residues long. CDR1 is LNHDA, CDR2 SQIVND, per germline (reference sequence). Losses at the gene ends were 7 bases for V and 0 bases for J; bases not matched to a gene: 7.

Of note for this clone: Since a much larger clone is just one base distant, this may be a read error. Different DNA sequences within this sample yield the same CDR3. The CDR3 loop is CASRPGLGGEKLFF. CDR3 sequence (DNA): TGTGCCAGCAGGCCGGGACTGGGAGGCGAAAAACTGTTTTTT. This chain links TRBV12-3 or TRBV12-4 with TRBJ1-4, with D perhaps matching TRBD1 (5 bases). The CDR3 is made up of 14 amino acids. V dropped 6 bases and J dropped 8 bases, with 16 bases sitting between them.

The chain has TRBV10-3 and TRBJ2-2; 12 bases align to TRBD1. In germline, CDR1 is ENHRY, CDR2 SYGVKD. This CDR3 spans 17 amino acids. V was clipped by 3 bases and J by 9 bases; unmatched bases: 11. The CDR3 here is CAISDTGTGGRDRELFF. The CDR3 nucleotides are TGTGCCATCAGTGATACCGGGACAGGGGGCAGGGACAGGGAGCTGTTTTTT.

This clone was detected many times. V is TRBV28 and J is TRBJ2-3; D is perhaps TRBD2 (5 bases). V lost 8 bases to trimming and J lost 3 bases, with 9 bases between them. There are 12 residues in the CDR3. Germline assignment: CDR1 MDHEN and CDR2 SYDVKM. The CDR3 loop is CASGRRTDTQYF. CDR3 coding DNA: TGTGCCAGCGGGAGACGTACAGATACGCAGTATTTT. The variable domain in full, completed from reference TRBV28 and TRBJ2-3, reads DVKVTQSSRYLVKRTGEKVFLECVQDMDHENMFWYRQDPGLGLRLIYFSYDVKMKEKGDIPEGYSVSREKKERFSLILESASTNQTSMYLCASGRRTDTQYFGPGTRLTVL.

In this sample, this clone turned up many times. The chain joins TRBV5-1 to TRBJ1-2; a weak D match, TRBD1 (6 bases). Germline lookup yields CDR1 SGHRS and CDR2 YFSETQ. CDR3 length: 15 residues. Trimming took off 4 bases at V and 8 bases at J, with 21 bases between the two ends. In DNA form, the CDR3 reads TGCGCCAGCAGCCCCCAATTAGAAACAGGGAGCGGCTACACCTTC. Its translation is CASSPQLETGSGYTF.

This clone showed up many times. This chain connects TRBV2 to TRBJ1-6; 9 bases fit TRBD1. CDR1 and CDR2 (germline): SNHLY, FYNNEI. V lost 6 bases and J lost 7; bases outside the gene matches: 7. This CDR3 is 15 amino acids long. The CDR3 spells CASRGQGIPNSPLHF. The CDR3 region has the DNA TGTGCCAGCAGGGGACAGGGCATACCCAATTCACCCCTCCACTTT.

At least ten counts were recorded for this clone. The rearrangement joins TRBV24-1 to TRBJ2-5; D could derive from TRBD1 or TRBD2 (7 bases each). Germline CDR1 and CDR2: KGHDR and SFDVKD. V was shortened by 3 bases and J by 4 bases, with 14 bases between the two germline ends. CDR3 size: 15 residues. In nucleotides, the CDR3 is TGTGCCACCAGTGATACAGGGGAGGGTGGAGAGACCCAGTACTTC. Translating gives CATSDTGEGGETQYF.